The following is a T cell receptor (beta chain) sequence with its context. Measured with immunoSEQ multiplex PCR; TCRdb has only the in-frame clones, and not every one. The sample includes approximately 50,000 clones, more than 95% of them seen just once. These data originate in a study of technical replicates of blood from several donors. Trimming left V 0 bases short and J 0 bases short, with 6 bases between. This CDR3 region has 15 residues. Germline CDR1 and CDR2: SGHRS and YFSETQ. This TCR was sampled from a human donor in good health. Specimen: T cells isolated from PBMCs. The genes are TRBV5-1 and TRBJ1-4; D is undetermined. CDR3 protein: CASSLGGPTNEKLFF. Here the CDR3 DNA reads TGCGCCAGCAGCTTGGGAGGGCCAACTAATGAAAAACTGTTTTTT.